Listed below are T cell receptor beta chains from one sample, sequenced in a study of blood T cell repertoires in COVID-19. Only in-frame clones appear in the TCRdb table, and some are missing; sequencing was by immunoSEQ multiplex PCR. The profile shows approximately 150,000 clones, approximately 88% of them singletons. The sample comprised PBMCs or T cells enriched from blood (not recorded which). All receptors come from a man aged 65-85 years who had been exposed to COVID-19. The CDR3 runs from the conserved cysteine through the conserved F or W. The D gene is left open where the match is weak. Rows may omit the clone size; those that give it use once, few, many or a size class.

j_gene,abundance,v_gene,d_gene,len,CDR3nt,CDR3aa
TRBJ1-6,once,TRBV30,NA,12,TGTGCCTGGAAGGGGACAAATTCACCCCTCCACTTT,CAWKGTNSPLHF
TRBJ2-4,NA,TRBV4-3,NA,15,TGCGCCAGCAGCCAAGATCTTGTACAGGGAAACATTCAGTACTTC,CASSQDLVQGNIQYF
TRBJ1-2,NA,TRBV6-5,TRBD1,14,TGTGCCAGCAGACGGCGGACAGGGGGGCCTGGCTACACCTTC,CASRRRTGGPGYTF
TRBJ1-2,NA,TRBV5-5,NA,15,TGTGCCAGCAGCGGGGGCGGGGGCGCAAACTATGGCTACACCTTC,CASSGGGGANYGYTF
TRBJ1-2,NA,TRBV9,TRBD1,15,TGTGCCAGCAGCGTAGTTCCAGGGGGATTGGATGGCTACACCTTC,CASSVVPGGLDGYTF
TRBJ2-7,NA,TRBV19,TRBD1,12,TGTGCCAGCGGGACAGGGGGAAACGAGCAGTACTTC,CASGTGGNEQYF
TRBJ2-7,NA,TRBV5-1,TRBD2,15,TGCGCCAGCAGCTTGGGGACTAGCGGTACCTACGAGCAGTACTTC,CASSLGTSGTYEQYF
TRBJ1-1,NA,TRBV19,TRBD1,13,TGTGCCAGTGGACAGGGGGCGGACACTGAAGCTTTCTTT,CASGQGADTEAFF
TRBJ2-1,NA,TRBV5-1,NA,16,TGCGCCAGCAGCTTGGCCGGAGGAACCTTCTATAATGAGCAGTTCTTC,CASSLAGGTFYNEQFF
TRBJ2-5,few,TRBV7-8,TRBD2,12,TGTGCCAGCAGCTTAGCGCCCGGGGGGTTTTACTTC,CASSLAPGGFYF
TRBJ1-1,few,TRBV19,TRBD1,15,TGTGCCAGTAGTGCGACAGGGTATACTTTCGCTGAAGCTTTCTTT,CASSATGYTFAEAFF
TRBJ1-6,NA,TRBV7-2,NA,16,TGTGCCAGCAGCTTAGGAGGACAAACCTATAATTCACCCCTCCACTTT,CASSLGGQTYNSPLHF
TRBJ2-7,many,TRBV7-9,TRBD2,14,TGTGCCAGCAGCCTAGCGGGAGGATCCTACGAGCAGTACTTC,CASSLAGGSYEQYF
TRBJ1-3,NA,TRBV4-3,NA,16,TGCGCCAGCAGCCCCACACTACAGGCGACTGGAAACACCATATATTTT,CASSPTLQATGNTIYF
TRBJ1-5,NA,TRBV6-2/TRBV6-3,NA,13,TGTGCCAGCAGTCTACAGGGTCCCCAGCCCCAGCATTTT,CASSLQGPQPQHF
TRBJ1-2,few,TRBV9,TRBD1,15,TGTGCCAGCAGCCGAGGGGGCAGCGGAAACTATGGCTACACCTTC,CASSRGGSGNYGYTF
TRBJ1-2,NA,TRBV28,TRBD1,16,TGTGCCAGCAGGCCCTCGGGACAGGGGAATAACTATGGCTACACCTTC,CASRPSGQGNNYGYTF
TRBJ1-3,NA,TRBV2,TRBD1,16,TGTGCCAGCAGTCTGGGACAGGGATTCTCTGGAAACACCATATATTTT,CASSLGQGFSGNTIYF